These T cell receptor beta chains were read from a single sample in a study of blood T cells in healthy people across ages. TCRdb reanalysed the 5' RACE reads using MiXCR and keeps one entry per CDR3 protein. Among 1.5 million or so distinct CDR3 sequences listed, around 40% were seen once. The sample taken for sequencing was blood. These receptors originate from a woman aged 18-29 years in good health. Each CDR3 is given with its conserved first and last residue.

V gene: TRBV27; J gene: TRBJ2-3; CDR3 protein: CATRDIDTQYF
V gene: TRBV12-3/TRBV12-4; J gene: TRBJ1-6; CDR3 protein: CASSLPSGSSPLHF
V gene: TRBV27; J gene: TRBJ2-1; CDR3 protein: CASSFSGGRSYNEQFF
V gene: TRBV9; J gene: TRBJ2-1; CDR3 protein: CASSVGRGGYNGQFF
V gene: TRBV29-1; J gene: TRBJ2-3; CDR3 protein: CSVMTGYAKDTQYF
V gene: TRBV9; J gene: TRBJ2-3; CDR3 protein: CASSVGGLAGVKDTQYF
V gene: TRBV6-6; J gene: TRBJ2-7; CDR3 protein: CASRGTGKRYEQYF
V gene: TRBV7-9; J gene: TRBJ1-2; CDR3 protein: CASRPYGGYTF
V gene: TRBV7-9; J gene: TRBJ2-1; CDR3 protein: CASSPDSSGHNEQFF
V gene: TRBV20-1; J gene: TRBJ1-1; CDR3 protein: CSARGGTGLVNTEAFF
V gene: TRBV29-1; J gene: TRBJ1-2; CDR3 protein: CSARGGSDGYTF
V gene: TRBV20-1; J gene: TRBJ1-5; CDR3 protein: CSARDRVGDLIQPQHF
V gene: TRBV20-1; J gene: TRBJ1-2; CDR3 protein: CSARVKSIFGYTF
V gene: TRBV2; J gene: TRBJ2-5; CDR3 protein: CASREDRAGWETQYF
V gene: TRBV4-3; J gene: TRBJ2-7; CDR3 protein: CASSPKLRDSYEQYF
V gene: TRBV25-1; J gene: TRBJ2-1; CDR3 protein: CASSEPRVNEQFF
V gene: TRBV20-1; J gene: TRBJ2-7; CDR3 protein: CSARDQTGRPPYEQYF
V gene: TRBV10-2; J gene: TRBJ1-1; CDR3 protein: CASSEGHRNTEAFF
V gene: TRBV11-2; J gene: NA; CDR3 protein: CASSSQRGRSSYNEQYF
V gene: TRBV10-1; J gene: TRBJ1-1; CDR3 protein: CASSETQGSTEAFF
V gene: TRBV6-5; J gene: TRBJ1-1; CDR3 protein: CASSAYSTEAFF
V gene: TRBV6-1; J gene: TRBJ2-5; CDR3 protein: CASSAMVQETQYF
V gene: TRBV11-2; J gene: TRBJ2-6; CDR3 protein: CASSLDRFYLWGANVLTF
V gene: TRBV11-3; J gene: TRBJ2-7; CDR3 protein: CASSPRPSYDEQYF
V gene: TRBV9; J gene: TRBJ1-2; CDR3 protein: CASSPGQGAWEGYTF
V gene: TRBV5-8; J gene: TRBJ1-1; CDR3 protein: CASSVVIMNTEAFF
V gene: TRBV5-1; J gene: TRBJ1-2; CDR3 protein: CASSLFSNYGYTF